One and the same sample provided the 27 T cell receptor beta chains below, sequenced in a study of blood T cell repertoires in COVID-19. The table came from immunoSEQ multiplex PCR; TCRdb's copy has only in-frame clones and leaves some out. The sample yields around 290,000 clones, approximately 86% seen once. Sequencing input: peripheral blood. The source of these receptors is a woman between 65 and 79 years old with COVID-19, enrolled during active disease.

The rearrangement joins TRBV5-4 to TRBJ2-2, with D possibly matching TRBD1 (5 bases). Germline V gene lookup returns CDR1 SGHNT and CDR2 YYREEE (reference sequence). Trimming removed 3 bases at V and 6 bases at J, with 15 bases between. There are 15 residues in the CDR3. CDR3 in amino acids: CASSSETVSAGELFF. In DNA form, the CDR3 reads TGTGCCAGCAGCTCCGAGACAGTATCCGCCGGGGAGCTGTTTTTT.

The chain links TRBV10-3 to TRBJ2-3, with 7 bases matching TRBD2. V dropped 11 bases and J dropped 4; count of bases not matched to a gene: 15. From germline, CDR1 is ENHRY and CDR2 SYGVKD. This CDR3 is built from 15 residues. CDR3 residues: CAGGAGGGLPDTQYF. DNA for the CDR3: TGTGCCGGCGGAGCTGGGGGAGGGCTCCCAGATACGCAGTATTTT.

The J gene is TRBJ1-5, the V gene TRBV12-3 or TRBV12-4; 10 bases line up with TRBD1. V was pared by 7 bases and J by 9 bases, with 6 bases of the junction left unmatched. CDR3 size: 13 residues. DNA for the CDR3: TGTGCCAGCACTACGGGACAGGGGATGCCCCAGCATTTT. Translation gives CASTTGQGMPQHF.

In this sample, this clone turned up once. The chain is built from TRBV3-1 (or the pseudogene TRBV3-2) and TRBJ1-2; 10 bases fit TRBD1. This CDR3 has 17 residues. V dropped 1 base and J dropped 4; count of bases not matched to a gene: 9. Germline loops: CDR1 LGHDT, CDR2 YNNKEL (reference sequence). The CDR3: CASSQGGTGALTYGYTF. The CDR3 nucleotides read TGTGCCAGCAGCCAAGGGGGGACAGGGGCCCTAACCTATGGCTACACCTTC.

The CDR3 loop is CASTSRAEAFF. CDR3 DNA: TGTGCCAGCACATCGCGGGCTGAAGCTTTCTTT. V is TRBV2 and J is TRBJ1-1, with D unresolved. The length of the CDR3 is 11 residues. V was shortened by 7 bases and J by 6 bases, with 9 bases between the two germline ends. CDR1 SNHLY and CDR2 FYNNEI come from the germline V gene.

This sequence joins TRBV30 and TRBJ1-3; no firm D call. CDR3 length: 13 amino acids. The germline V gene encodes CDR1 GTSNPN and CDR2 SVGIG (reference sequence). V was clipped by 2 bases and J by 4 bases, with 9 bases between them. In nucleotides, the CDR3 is TGTGCCTGGAGTCCTACAGTGGGAAACACCATATATTTT. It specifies CAWSPTVGNTIYF. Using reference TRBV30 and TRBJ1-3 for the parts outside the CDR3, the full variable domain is SQTIHQWPATLVQPVGSPLSLECTVEGTSNPNLYWYRQAAGRGLQLLFYSVGIGQISSEVPQNLSASRPQDRQFILSSKKLLLSDSGFYLCAWSPTVGNTIYFGEGSWLTVV.

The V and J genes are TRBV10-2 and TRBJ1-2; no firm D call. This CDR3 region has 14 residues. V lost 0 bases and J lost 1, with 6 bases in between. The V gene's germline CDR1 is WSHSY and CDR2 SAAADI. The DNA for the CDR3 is TGCGCCAGCAGTGAGTCGTCGGTTAACTATGGCTACACCTTC. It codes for CASSESSVNYGYTF.

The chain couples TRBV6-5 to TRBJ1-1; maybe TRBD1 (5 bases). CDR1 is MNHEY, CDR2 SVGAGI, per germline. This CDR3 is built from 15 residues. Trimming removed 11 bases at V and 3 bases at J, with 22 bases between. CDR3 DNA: TGTGCCTCATCCCCTCGACAGATCTATGACACTGAAGCTTTCTTT. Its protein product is CASSPRQIYDTEAFF.

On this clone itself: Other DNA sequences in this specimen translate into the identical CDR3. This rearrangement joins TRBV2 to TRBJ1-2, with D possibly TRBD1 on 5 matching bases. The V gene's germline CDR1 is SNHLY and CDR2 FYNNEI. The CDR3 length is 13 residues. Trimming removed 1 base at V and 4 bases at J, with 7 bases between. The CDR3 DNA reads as TGTGCCAGCAGTGAAGGGCAGGGCTATGGCTACACCTTC. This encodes CASSEGQGYGYTF.

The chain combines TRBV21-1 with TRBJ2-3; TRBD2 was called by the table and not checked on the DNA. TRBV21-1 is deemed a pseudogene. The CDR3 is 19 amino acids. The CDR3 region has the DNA TGTGCCAGCAGCAAAGCCCCCCCCCTAGTCGGAACCCGCACAGATACGCAGTATTTT. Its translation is CASSKAPPLVGTRTDTQYF.

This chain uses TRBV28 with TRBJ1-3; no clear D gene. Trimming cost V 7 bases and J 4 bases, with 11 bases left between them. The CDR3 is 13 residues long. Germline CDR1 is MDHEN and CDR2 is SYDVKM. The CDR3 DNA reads TGTGCCAGCAAGAACGGGATAGGAAACACCATATATTTT. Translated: CASKNGIGNTIYF.

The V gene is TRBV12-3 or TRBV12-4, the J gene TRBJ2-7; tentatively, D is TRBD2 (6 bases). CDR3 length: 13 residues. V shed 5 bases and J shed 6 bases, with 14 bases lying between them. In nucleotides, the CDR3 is TGTGCCAGCAGTGCTCGGGAGTGGGGCGAGCAGTACTTC. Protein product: CASSAREWGEQYF.

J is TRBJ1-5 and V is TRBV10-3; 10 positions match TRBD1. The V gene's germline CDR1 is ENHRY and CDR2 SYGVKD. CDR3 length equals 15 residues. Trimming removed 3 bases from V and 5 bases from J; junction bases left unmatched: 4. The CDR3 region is CAISERTGGDQPQHF. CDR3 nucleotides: TGTGCCATCAGTGAAAGGACAGGGGGGGATCAGCCCCAGCATTTT.

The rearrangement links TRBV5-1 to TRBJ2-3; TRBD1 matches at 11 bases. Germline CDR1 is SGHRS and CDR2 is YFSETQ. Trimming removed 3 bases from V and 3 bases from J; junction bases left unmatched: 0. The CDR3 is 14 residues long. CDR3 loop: CASSWDRGTDTQYF. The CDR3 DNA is TGCGCCAGCAGCTGGGACAGGGGGACAGATACGCAGTATTTT.

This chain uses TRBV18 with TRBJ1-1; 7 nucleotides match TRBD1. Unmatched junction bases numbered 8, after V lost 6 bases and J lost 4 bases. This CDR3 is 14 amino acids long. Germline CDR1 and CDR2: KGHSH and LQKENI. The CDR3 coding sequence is TGTGCCAGCTCCCGCACAGGGGATACCACTGAAGCTTTCTTT. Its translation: CASSRTGDTTEAFF.

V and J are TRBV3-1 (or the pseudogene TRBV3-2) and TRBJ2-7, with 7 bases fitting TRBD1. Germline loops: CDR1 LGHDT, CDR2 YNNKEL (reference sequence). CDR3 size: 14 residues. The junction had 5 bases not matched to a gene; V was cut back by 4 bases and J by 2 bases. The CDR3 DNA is TGTGCCAGCAGCCGTATGGGACAGACCTACGAGCAGTACTTC. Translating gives CASSRMGQTYEQYF.

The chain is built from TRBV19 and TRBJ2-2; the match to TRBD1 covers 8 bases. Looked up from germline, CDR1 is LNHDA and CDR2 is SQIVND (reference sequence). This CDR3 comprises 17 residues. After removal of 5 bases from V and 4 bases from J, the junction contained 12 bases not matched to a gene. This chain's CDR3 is CASSLSTGGYSTGELFF. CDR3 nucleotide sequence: TGTGCCAGTAGTTTGTCTACAGGGGGTTATAGCACCGGGGAGCTGTTTTTT.

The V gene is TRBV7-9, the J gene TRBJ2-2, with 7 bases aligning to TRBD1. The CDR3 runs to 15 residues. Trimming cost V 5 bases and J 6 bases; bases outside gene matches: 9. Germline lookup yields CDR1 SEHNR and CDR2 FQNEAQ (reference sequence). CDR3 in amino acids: CASSPRDSDPGELFF. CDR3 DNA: TGTGCCAGCAGCCCCCGGGACAGTGACCCCGGGGAGCTGTTTTTT. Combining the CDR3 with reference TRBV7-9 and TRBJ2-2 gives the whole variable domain DTGVSQNPRHKITKRGQNVTFRCDPISEHNRLYWYRQTLGQGPEFLTYFQNEAQLEKSRLLSDRFSAERPKGSFSTLEIQRTEQGDSAMYLCASSPRDSDPGELFFGEGSRLTVL.

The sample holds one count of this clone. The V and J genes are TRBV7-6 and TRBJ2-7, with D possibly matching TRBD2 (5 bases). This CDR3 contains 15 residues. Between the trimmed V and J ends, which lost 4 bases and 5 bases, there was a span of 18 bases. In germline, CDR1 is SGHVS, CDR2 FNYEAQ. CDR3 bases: TGTGCCAGCAGCTCACCAAGGGTCTCGGGAAACGAGCAGTACTTC. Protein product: CASSSPRVSGNEQYF.

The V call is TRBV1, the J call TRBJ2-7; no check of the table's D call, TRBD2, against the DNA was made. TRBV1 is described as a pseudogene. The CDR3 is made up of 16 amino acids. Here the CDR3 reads CTSSLSRDCYSYEQYF. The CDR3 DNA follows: TGCACCAGCAGCCTCTCTCGGGACTGCTACTCCTACGAGCAGTACTTC.

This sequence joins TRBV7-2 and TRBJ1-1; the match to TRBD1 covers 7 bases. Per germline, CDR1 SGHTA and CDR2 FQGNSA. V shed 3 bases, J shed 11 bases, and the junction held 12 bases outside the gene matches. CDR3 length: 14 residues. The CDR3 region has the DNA TGTGCCAGCAGCTTTCGAGACAGGGACGCGGGGGCTTTCTTT. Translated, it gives CASSFRDRDAGAFF.

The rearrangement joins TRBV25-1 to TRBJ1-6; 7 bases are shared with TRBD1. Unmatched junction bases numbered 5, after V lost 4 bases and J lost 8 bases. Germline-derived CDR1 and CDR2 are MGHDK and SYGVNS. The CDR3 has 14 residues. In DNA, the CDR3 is TGTGCCAGCAGTGGATCTGACAGGGATTCACCCCTCCACTTT. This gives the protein CASSGSDRDSPLHF.

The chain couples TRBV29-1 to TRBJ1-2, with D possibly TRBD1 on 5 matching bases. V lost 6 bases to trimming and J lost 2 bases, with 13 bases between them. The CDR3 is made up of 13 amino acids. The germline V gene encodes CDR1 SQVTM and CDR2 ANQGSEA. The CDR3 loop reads CSVENRLNYGYTF. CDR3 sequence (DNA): TGCAGCGTGGAAAACAGGTTAAACTATGGCTACACCTTC.

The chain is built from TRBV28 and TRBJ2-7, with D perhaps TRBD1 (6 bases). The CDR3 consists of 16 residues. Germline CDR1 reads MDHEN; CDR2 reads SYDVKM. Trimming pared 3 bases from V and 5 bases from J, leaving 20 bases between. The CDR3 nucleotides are TGTGCCAGCAGTTTGGCCTTCAGGGGCGAGATGAACGAGCAGTACTTC. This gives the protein CASSLAFRGEMNEQYF.

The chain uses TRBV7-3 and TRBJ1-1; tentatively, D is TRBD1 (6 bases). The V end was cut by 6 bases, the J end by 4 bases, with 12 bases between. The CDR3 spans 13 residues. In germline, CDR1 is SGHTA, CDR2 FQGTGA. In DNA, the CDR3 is TGTGCCAGCAGTAATACAGGGAGCACTGAAGCTTTCTTT. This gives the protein CASSNTGSTEAFF.

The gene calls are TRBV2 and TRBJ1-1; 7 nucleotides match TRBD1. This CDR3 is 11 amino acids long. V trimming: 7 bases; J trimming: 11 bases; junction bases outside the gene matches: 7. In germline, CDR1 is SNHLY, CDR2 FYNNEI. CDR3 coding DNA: TGTGCCAGCACGACAGGACAGGAGGCTTTCTTT. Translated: CASTTGQEAFF.

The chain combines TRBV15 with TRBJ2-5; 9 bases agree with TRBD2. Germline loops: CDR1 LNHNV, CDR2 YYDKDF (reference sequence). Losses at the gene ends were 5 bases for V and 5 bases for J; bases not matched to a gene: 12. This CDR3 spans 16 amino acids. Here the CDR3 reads CATSGQRGAPRETQYF. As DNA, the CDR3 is TGTGCCACCAGCGGACAGCGGGGGGCCCCTAGGGAGACCCAGTACTTC.